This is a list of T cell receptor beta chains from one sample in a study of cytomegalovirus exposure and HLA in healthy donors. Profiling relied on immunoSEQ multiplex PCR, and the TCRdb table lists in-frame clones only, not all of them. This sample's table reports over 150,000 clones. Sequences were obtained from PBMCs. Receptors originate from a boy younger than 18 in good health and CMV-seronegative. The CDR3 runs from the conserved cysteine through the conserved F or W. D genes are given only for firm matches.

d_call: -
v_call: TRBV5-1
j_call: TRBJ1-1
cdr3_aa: CASSFARSRRAFF
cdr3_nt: TGCGCCAGCAGCTTCGCGAGGAGTCGTAGAGCTTTCTTT

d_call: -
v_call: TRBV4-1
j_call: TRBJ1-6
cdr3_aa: CASSPRPGYDNSPLHF
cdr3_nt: TGCGCCAGCAGCCCCCGGCCCGGGTACGACAATTCACCCCTCCACTTT

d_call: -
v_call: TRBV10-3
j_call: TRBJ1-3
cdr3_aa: CAITQAGGNTIYF
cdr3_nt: TGTGCCATCACCCAAGCGGGTGGAAACACCATATATTTT

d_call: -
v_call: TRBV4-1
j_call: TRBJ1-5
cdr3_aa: CASSQVSVNQPQHF
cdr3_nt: TGCGCCAGCAGCCAAGTTTCAGTTAATCAGCCCCAGCATTTT

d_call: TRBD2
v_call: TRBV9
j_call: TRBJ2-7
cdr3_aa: CASSLGTSGGYEQYF
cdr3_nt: TGTGCCAGCAGCCTTGGGACTAGCGGGGGCTACGAGCAGTACTTC

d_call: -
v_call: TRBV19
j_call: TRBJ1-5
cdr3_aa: CASSILPRGINQPQHF
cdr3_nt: TGTGCCAGTAGTATCCTACCGCGGGGGATCAATCAGCCCCAGCATTTT

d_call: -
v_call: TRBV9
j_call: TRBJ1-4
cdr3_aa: CASSGGVGSEKLFF
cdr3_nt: TGTGCCAGCAGCGGGGGGGTAGGGAGTGAAAAACTGTTTTTT

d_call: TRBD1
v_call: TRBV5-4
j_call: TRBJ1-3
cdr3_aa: CASSSGQGSGNTIYF
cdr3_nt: TGTGCCAGCAGCTCGGGACAGGGGTCTGGAAACACCATATATTTT

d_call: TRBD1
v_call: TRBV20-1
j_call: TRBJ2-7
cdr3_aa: CSMDREPEQYF
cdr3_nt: TGCAGTATGGACAGGGAACCCGAGCAGTACTTC

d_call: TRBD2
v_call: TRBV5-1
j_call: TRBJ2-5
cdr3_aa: CASRLAGTAWYF
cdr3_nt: TGCGCCAGCCGACTAGCGGGGACTGCGTGGTACTTC

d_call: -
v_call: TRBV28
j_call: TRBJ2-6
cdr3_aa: CASSLSGSGANVLTF
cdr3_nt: TGTGCCAGCAGTTTATCGGGCTCTGGGGCCAACGTCCTGACTTTC

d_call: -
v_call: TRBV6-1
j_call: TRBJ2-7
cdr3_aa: CASMRGYYEQYF
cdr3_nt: TGTGCCAGCATGAGAGGTTACTACGAGCAGTACTTC

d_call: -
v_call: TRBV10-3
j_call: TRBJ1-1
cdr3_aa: CAISGWGQNTEAFF
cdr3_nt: TGTGCCATCAGTGGTTGGGGCCAGAACACTGAAGCTTTCTTT

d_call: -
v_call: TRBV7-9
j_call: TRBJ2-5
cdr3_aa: CASLAWVGYEETQYF
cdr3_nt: TGTGCCAGCCTAGCATGGGTGGGGTACGAAGAGACCCAGTACTTC

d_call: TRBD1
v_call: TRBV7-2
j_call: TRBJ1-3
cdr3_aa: CASRPTGGNGNTIYF
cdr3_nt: TGTGCCAGCAGACCCACAGGGGGCAATGGAAACACCATATATTTT

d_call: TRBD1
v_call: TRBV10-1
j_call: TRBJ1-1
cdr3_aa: CASSDRGLGTEAFF
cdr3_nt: TGCGCCAGCAGTGACAGGGGGCTGGGGACTGAAGCTTTCTTT

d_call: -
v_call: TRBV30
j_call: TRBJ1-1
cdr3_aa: CAWSVQGNTEAFF
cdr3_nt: TGTGCCTGGAGTGTACAGGGTAACACTGAAGCTTTCTTT

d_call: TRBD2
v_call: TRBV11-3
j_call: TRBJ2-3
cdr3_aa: CASGERGASTDTQYF
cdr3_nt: TGTGCCAGCGGGGAGCGGGGGGCAAGCACAGATACGCAGTATTTT

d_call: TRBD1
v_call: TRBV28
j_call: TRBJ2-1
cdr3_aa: CASSIGTAGPDEQFF
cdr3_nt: TGTGCCAGCAGCATCGGGACAGCCGGTCCAGATGAGCAGTTCTTC

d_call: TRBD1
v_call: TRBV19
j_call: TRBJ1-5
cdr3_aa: CASRPDREYQPQHF
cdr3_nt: TGTGCCAGTAGACCGGACAGGGAGTATCAGCCCCAGCATTTT

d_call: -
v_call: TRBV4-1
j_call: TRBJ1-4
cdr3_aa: CASSQQSVILEKLFF
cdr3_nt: TGCGCCAGCAGCCAACAATCGGTAATTCTTGAAAAACTGTTTTTT

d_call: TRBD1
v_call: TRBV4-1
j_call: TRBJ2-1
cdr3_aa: CASSLTGTELGEQFF
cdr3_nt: TGCGCCAGCAGCTTGACCGGGACAGAATTGGGTGAGCAGTTCTTC

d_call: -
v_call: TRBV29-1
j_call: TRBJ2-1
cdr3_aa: CSVEGTVSSYNEQFF
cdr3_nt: TGCAGCGTTGAAGGGACAGTTAGCTCCTACAATGAGCAGTTCTTC

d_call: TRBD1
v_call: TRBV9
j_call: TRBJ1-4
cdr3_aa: CASSKGQGNEKLFF
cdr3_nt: TGTGCCAGCAGCAAAGGACAGGGGAATGAAAAACTGTTTTTT

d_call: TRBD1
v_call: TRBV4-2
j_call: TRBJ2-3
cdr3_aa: CASSPWTGTTDTQYF
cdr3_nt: TGTGCCAGCAGCCCGTGGACAGGGACTACAGATACGCAGTATTTT

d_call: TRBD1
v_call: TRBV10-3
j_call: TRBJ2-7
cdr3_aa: CAISDGTGPYEQYF
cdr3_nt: TGTGCCATCAGCGACGGGACAGGTCCCTACGAGCAGTACTTC

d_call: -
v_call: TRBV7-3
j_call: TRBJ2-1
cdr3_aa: CASSLTSASLNEQFF
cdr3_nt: TGTGCCAGCAGCTTAACGAGCGCGTCCTTAAATGAGCAGTTCTTC

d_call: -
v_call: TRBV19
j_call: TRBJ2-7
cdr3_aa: CASSRNDKPYEQYF
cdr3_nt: TGTGCCAGTAGTCGTAACGACAAACCCTACGAGCAGTACTTC

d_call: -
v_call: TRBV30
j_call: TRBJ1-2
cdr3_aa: CAWWSGVYGYTF
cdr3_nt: TGTGCCTGGTGGTCAGGGGTCTATGGCTACACCTTC

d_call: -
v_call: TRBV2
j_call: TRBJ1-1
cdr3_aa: CASSDIRSVNTEAFF
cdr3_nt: TGTGCCAGCAGTGACATCAGGTCGGTGAACACTGAAGCTTTCTTT

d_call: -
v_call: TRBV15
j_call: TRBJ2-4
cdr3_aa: CASSGAGLLAKNIQYF
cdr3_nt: TGTGCCTCCAGTGGGGCGGGGCTACTAGCCAAAAACATTCAGTACTTC

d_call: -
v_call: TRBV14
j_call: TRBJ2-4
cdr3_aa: CASSQGPRGENIQYF
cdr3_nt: TGTGCCAGCAGCCAAGGCCCCAGGGGAGAAAACATTCAGTACTTC

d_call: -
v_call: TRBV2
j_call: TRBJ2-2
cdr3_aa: CASSGSLATQERNTGELFF
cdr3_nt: TGTGCCAGCAGTGGGTCATTGGCCACCCAGGAACGAAACACCGGGGAGCTGTTTTTT

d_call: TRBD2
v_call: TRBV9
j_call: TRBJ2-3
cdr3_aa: CASSVEGGVHTDTQYF
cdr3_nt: TGTGCCAGCAGCGTAGAGGGAGGGGTGCACACAGATACGCAGTATTTT

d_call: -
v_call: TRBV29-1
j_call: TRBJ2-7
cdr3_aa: CSVGQGDYEQYF
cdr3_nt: TGCAGCGTTGGGCAGGGCGACTACGAGCAGTACTTC

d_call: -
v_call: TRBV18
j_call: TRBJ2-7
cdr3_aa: CASSRSQAASYEQYF
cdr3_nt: TGTGCCAGCTCACGCTCCCAGGCAGCATCCTACGAGCAGTACTTC

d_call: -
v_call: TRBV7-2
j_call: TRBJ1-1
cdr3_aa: CASSFVRDTEAFF
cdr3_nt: TGTGCCAGCAGCTTCGTCAGGGATACTGAAGCTTTCTTT

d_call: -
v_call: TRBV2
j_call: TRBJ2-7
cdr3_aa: CANDRFGYEQYF
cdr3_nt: TGTGCCAACGACAGGTTTGGCTACGAGCAGTACTTC

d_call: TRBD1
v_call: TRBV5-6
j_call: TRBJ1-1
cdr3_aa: CASRPDTGGVTEAFF
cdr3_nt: TGTGCCAGCAGGCCAGATACAGGGGGTGTCACTGAAGCTTTCTTT

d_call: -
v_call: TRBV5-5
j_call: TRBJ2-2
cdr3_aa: CASSLVVRGTGELFF
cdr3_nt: TGTGCCAGCAGCTTGGTTGTCAGGGGCACCGGGGAGCTGTTTTTT

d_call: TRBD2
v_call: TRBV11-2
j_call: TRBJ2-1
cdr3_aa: CASSSGAGGPVEQFF
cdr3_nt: TGTGCCAGCAGCTCGGGAGCGGGGGGGCCGGTTGAGCAGTTCTTC

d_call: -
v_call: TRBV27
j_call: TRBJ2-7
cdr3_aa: CASSSHSGAPDTYEQYF
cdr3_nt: TGTGCCAGCAGTTCACACTCTGGGGCCCCCGATACCTACGAGCAGTACTTC

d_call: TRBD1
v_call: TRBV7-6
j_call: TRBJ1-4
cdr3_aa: CASSPGTGGAEEKLFF
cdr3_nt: TGTGCCAGCAGCCCCGGGACAGGGGGCGCGGAGGAAAAACTGTTTTTT

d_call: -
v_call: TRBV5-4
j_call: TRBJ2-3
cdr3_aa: CASSLVAPAGTDTQYF
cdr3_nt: TGTGCCAGCAGCTTGGTGGCGCCGGCGGGCACAGATACGCAGTATTTT

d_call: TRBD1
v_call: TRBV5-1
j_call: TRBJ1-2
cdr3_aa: CASSSNSGQGHGYTF
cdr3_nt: TGCGCCAGCAGCTCTAACTCGGGACAGGGGCATGGCTACACCTTC

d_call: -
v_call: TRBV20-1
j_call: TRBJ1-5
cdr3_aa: CSARSGAQHF
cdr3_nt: TGCAGTGCCCGCTCGGGAGCCCAGCATTTT

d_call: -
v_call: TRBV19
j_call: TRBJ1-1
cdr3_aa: CASSMSRDSFEAFF
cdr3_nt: TGTGCCAGTAGTATGTCCCGAGACAGCTTTGAAGCTTTCTTT

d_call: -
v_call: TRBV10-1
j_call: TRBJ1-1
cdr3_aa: CASSPGQTAPEAFF
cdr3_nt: TGCGCCAGCAGTCCGGGACAAACAGCCCCTGAAGCTTTCTTT

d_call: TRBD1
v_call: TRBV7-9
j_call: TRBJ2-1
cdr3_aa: CASSLGTVSYNEQFF
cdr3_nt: TGTGCCAGCAGCTTGGGGACAGTCTCCTACAATGAGCAGTTCTTC

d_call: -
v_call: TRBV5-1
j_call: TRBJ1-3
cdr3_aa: CASSYGQSGNTIYF
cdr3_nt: TGCGCCAGCAGCTACGGACAGTCTGGAAACACCATATATTTT

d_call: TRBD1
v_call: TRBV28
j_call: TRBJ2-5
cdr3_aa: CASSTGGRETQYF
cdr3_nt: TGTGCCAGCAGTACAGGGGGGCGGGAGACCCAGTACTTC

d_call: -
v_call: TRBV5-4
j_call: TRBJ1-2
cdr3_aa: CASSLAGGNSNYGYTF
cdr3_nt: TGTGCCAGCAGCTTGGCGGGGGGAAATAGTAACTATGGCTACACCTTC

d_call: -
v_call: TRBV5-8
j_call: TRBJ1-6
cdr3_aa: CASNKVRLNSPLHF
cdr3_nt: TGTGCCAGCAACAAGGTCAGGCTTAATTCACCCCTCCACTTT

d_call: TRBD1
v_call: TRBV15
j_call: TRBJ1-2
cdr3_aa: CATSRGAGGGDNYGYTF
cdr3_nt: TGTGCCACCAGCAGAGGGGCAGGGGGCGGCGATAACTATGGCTACACCTTC